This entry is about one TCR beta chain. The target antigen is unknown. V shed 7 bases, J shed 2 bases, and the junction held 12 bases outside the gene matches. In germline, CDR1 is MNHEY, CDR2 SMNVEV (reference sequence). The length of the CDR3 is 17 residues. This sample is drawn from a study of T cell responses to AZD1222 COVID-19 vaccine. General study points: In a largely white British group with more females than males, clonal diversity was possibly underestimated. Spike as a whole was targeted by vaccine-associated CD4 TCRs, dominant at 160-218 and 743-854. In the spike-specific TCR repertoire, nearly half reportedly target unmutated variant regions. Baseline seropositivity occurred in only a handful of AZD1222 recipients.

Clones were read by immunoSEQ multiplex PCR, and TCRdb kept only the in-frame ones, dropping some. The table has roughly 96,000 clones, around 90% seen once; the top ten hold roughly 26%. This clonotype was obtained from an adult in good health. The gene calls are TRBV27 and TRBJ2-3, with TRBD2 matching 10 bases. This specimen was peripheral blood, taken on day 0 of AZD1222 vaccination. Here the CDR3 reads CASNSQREGAYTDTQYF. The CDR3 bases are TGTGCCAGCAACAGCCAGCGGGAGGGGGCTTACACAGATACGCAGTATTTT.